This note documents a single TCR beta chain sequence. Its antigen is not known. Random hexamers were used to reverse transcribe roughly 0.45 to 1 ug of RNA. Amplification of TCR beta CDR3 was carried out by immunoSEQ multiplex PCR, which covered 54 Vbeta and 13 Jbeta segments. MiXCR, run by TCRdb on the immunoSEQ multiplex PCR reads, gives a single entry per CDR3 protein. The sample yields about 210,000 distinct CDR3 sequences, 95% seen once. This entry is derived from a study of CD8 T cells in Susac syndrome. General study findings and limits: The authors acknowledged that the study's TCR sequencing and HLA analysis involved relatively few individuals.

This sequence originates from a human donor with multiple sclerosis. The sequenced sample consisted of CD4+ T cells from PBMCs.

The CDR3 protein is CSVGTSGSYEQYF. The DNA of the CDR3 is TGCAGCGTGGGGACTAGCGGGAGTTACGAGCAGTACTTC. The chain employs TRBV29-1 and TRBJ2-7; 14 positions match TRBD2. Germline assignment: CDR1 SQVTM and CDR2 ANQGSEA. The CDR3 contains 13 residues. The V segment lost 6 bases and the J segment 4 bases; nucleotides outside the gene matches: 2.